This T cell receptor (beta chain) was recovered during a study of T cell repertoires in cytomegalovirus infection. Study information: An indication of both CMV infection and matching HLA type came from public TCR beta signatures. General observations from the study: In two of eight donors, the top clonotype was HLA-C-restricted CMV-specific. Summed public TCR beta family frequency identified CMV carriers bearing the relevant HLA.

With regard to this clonotype: Its antigen is unknown.

TCRdb re-derived calls from the reads in MiXCR, one entry per CDR3 protein. The top ten clones hold approximately 35% of a sample with 100,000 to 150,000 distinct CDR3 sequences, more than 20% of them seen once. Germline V gene data show CDR1 as KGHSH and CDR2 as LQKENI. V lost 2 bases, J lost 5 bases, and 4 bases stayed unmatched. The CDR3 contains 14 residues. The clonotype originates from a human donor in good health (CMV status not recorded). Some clones in this sample may be carry-over from other donors' samples. The sample comprised PBMCs, sequenced either directly or after in vitro stimulation (not recorded which). V is TRBV18 and J is TRBJ1-2, with TRBD1 matching 8 bases. The CDR3 protein is CASSPSWTGYGYTF. The DNA of the CDR3 is TGTGCCAGCTCACCAAGTTGGACAGGGTATGGCTACACCTTC.